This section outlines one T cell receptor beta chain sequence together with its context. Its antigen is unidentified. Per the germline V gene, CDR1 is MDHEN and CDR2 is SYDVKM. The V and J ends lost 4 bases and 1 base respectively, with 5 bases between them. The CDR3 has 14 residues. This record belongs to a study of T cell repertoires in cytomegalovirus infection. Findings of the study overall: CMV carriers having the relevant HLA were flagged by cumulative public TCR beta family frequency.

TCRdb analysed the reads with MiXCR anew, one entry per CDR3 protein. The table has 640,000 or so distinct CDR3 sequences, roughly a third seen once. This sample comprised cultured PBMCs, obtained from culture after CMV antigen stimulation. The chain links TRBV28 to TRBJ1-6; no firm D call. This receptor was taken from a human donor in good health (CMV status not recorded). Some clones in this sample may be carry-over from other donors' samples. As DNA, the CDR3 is TGTGCCAGCAGTTACAGATCCTATAATTCACCCCTCCACTTT. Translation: CASSYRSYNSPLHF.